This T cell receptor beta chain is drawn from a study of beta chain features in type 1 diabetes. Study-level points and caveats: A moderate, significant TCRB CDR3 shortening appeared in type 1 diabetes across four CD4+ subsets. When VDJ junctions were examined, type 1 diabetes patients showed fewer insertions and more deletions.

The collection from each donor was one heparinised blood draw averaging roughly 0.11 L. As for this clone: Antigen: not known.

This CDR3 region has 17 residues. CDR1 and CDR2 from the germline V gene are ENHRY and SYGVKD. Trimming stripped 5 bases from V and 4 bases from J, with 23 bases between. cDNA synthesis used the whole RNA isolate, giving expressed TCRB sequences. Sequencing used immunoSEQ multiplex PCR; TCRdb keeps in-frame clones, though not all of them. The sample lists approximately 280,000 clones; approximately 16% were seen once. Sequenced material: naive CD4+ T cells from blood. V gene TRBV10-3 combines with J gene TRBJ1-2; the D gene is possibly TRBD1 (5 bases). The sequence came from a man in his late teens or twenties with type 1 diabetes. CDR3 protein: CAISLAGQQDRTYGYTF. CDR3 nucleotides: TGTGCCATCAGTCTAGCGGGGCAACAGGATCGGACCTATGGCTACACCTTC.